One sample yielded the 22 T cell receptor beta chains listed below, sequenced in a study of T-cell memory formation after mild COVID-19. From the 5' RACE reads, TCRdb called clonotypes with MiXCR, one entry per CDR3 protein. The sample records 250,000 to 400,000 distinct CDR3 sequences, around an eighth being singletons. The specimen sequenced was PBMCs or a T cell subset sorted from them (not recorded which). These receptors were collected from a man aged 18 to 29 who had mild COVID-19 (a few samples of this study predate the infection). Cell type and time point are not known.

The V call is TRBV20-1, the J call TRBJ1-5, with D unclear. From germline, CDR1 is DFQATT and CDR2 SNEGSKA (reference sequence). V lost 5 bases and J lost 0, with 8 bases in between. The CDR3 runs 13 residues. As DNA, the CDR3 is TGCAGTGCTTCAGTCCCTAGCAATCAGCCCCAGCATTTT. It yields the protein CSASVPSNQPQHF.

This clonotype came up a few times. V is TRBV7-8 and J is TRBJ1-5; tentative D call: TRBD1 (6 bases). Per germline, CDR1 SGHVS and CDR2 FQNEAQ. The length of the CDR3 is 14 residues. Trimming removed 5 bases at V and 8 bases at J, with 16 bases between. DNA for the CDR3: TGTGCCAGCAGCAACGGACAGCCCGGGGAGCCCCAGCATTTT. It encodes CASSNGQPGEPQHF.

This chain links TRBV5-6 with TRBJ2-1, with 8 bases aligning to TRBD2. CDR1 is SGHDT and CDR2 is YYEEEE in the germline V gene. V shed 9 bases and J 7 bases; nucleotides not matched to a gene: 3. The CDR3 totals 11 residues. CDR3 nucleotide sequence: TGTGCCACCGGGACTAGTAATGAGCAGTTCTTC. Translation: CATGTSNEQFF.

This clonotype was seen only a few times. The CDR3 DNA reads as TGCAGTGCTTTTTTACAGGGACATGGCTACACCTTC. This codes for CSAFLQGHGYTF. The J gene is TRBJ1-2, the V gene TRBV20-1; the D gene is possibly TRBD1 (6 bases). Germline CDR1 is DFQATT and CDR2 is SNEGSKA (reference sequence). This CDR3 region has 12 residues. Trimming took 5 bases from V and 6 from J, leaving 13 bases between them.

This clonotype appeared a few times. J is TRBJ2-3 and V is TRBV7-3, with D perhaps matching TRBD1 (6 bases). Per the germline V gene, CDR1 is SGHTA and CDR2 is FQGTGA. The CDR3 totals 14 residues. The ends were cut back, 3 bases at V and 2 bases at J, with 9 bases in the middle. CDR3 nucleotide sequence: TGTGCCAGCAGCTTTGGACAGCACACAGATACGCAGTATTTT. Amino acids: CASSFGQHTDTQYF.

V is TRBV15 and J is TRBJ1-6, with no clear D. The germline V gene encodes CDR1 LNHNV and CDR2 YYDKDF (reference sequence). CDR3 length: 13 residues. V dropped 4 bases and J dropped 9 bases, with 10 bases sitting between them. In nucleotides, the CDR3 is TGTGCCACCAGCACGGGGATGGGTTCACCCCTCCACTTT. It translates to CATSTGMGSPLHF.

This clonotype was seen a few times. This chain links TRBV28 with TRBJ1-3; no firm D call. Trimming cost V 4 bases and J 0 bases, with 16 bases left between them. The CDR3 length is 17 residues. Per germline, CDR1 MDHEN and CDR2 SYDVKM. The CDR3 coding sequence is TGTGCCAGCAGTTCCTACAGCGGGGAATTCTCTGGAAACACCATATATTTT. Encoded protein: CASSSYSGEFSGNTIYF.

This clonotype showed up many times. The CDR3 sequence is CSAPRGTSGGEQETQYF. The CDR3 DNA follows: TGCAGTGCCCCGCGGGGGACTAGCGGGGGTGAACAAGAGACCCAGTACTTC. V usage is TRBV20-1 and J usage is TRBJ2-5; TRBD2 aligns across 14 bases. Germline V gene sequence: CDR1 DFQATT, CDR2 SNEGSKA (reference sequence). The CDR3 length is 17 residues. Trimming cost V 6 bases and J 2 bases; bases outside gene matches: 11.

The chain employs TRBV19 and TRBJ1-1; no definite D call. CDR1 and CDR2 (germline): LNHDA, SQIVND (reference sequence). The germline V and J ends were trimmed by 3 bases and 4 bases, with 9 bases remaining between them. This CDR3 is built from 13 residues. Here the CDR3 reads CASSIEGSTEAFF. CDR3 in DNA: TGTGCCAGTAGTATCGAGGGCAGCACTGAAGCTTTCTTT.

The chain carries TRBV6-5 and TRBJ2-6; no reliable D call. This CDR3 comprises 19 residues. The germline CDR1 and CDR2 sequences are MNHEY and SVGAGI. With 1 base removed from V and 0 bases from J, the gap between germline ends came to 16 bases. CDR3 amino acids: CASSYFTDSLSSGANVLTF. CDR3 sequence (DNA): TGTGCCAGCAGTTACTTCACCGACTCCTTAAGCTCTGGGGCCAACGTCCTGACTTTC.

This clonotype was observed a handful of times. This chain uses TRBV27 with TRBJ1-2; D is unresolved. V shed 3 bases and J shed 4 bases, with 9 bases lying between them. Germline lookup yields CDR1 MNHEY and CDR2 SMNVEV (reference sequence). The CDR3 has 13 amino acids. Here the CDR3 reads CASSFGPSYGYTF. CDR3 DNA sequence: TGTGCCAGCAGTTTCGGTCCCTCCTATGGCTACACCTTC.

This clonotype was observed a handful of times. This rearrangement joins TRBV20-1 to TRBJ1-3; tentatively, D is TRBD1 (5 bases). CDR1 and CDR2 (germline): DFQATT, SNEGSKA (reference sequence). CDR3 length: 15 amino acids. Between the trimmed V and J ends, which lost 2 bases and 3 bases, there was a span of 14 bases. The CDR3 DNA reads as TGCAGTGCTAGAAATGTAGCAGGGAGTGGAAACACCATATATTTT. This translates into CSARNVAGSGNTIYF.

V gene TRBV18 combines with J gene TRBJ2-7, with D possibly being TRBD2 (7 bases). The ends were cut back, 3 bases at V and 2 bases at J, with 14 bases in the middle. Looked up from germline, CDR1 is KGHSH and CDR2 is LQKENI. The CDR3 has 15 amino acids. The CDR3 loop reads CASSPSAGATYEQYF. The DNA for the CDR3 is TGTGCCAGCTCACCTAGCGCGGGGGCAACCTACGAGCAGTACTTC.

This clonotype has a handful of counts. V is TRBV6-5 and J is TRBJ1-1; D remains unclear. Trimming took off 5 bases at V and 2 bases at J, with 9 bases between the two ends. The CDR3 length is 13 residues. Germline V gives CDR1 MNHEY, CDR2 SVGAGI. CDR3 sequence: CASSRRYNTEAFF. DNA for the CDR3: TGTGCCAGCAGTCGCAGGTATAACACTGAAGCTTTCTTT.

This sequence joins TRBV12-3 or TRBV12-4 and TRBJ2-1, with 8 bases matching TRBD1. The ends lost 5 bases at V and 9 bases at J; junction bases unmatched: 12. This CDR3 has 15 residues. CDR3 DNA sequence: TGTGCCAGCAGTCCCCCCCGGGCAGGGGGCACTGAGCAGTTCTTC. This sequence encodes CASSPPRAGGTEQFF.

V and J are TRBV7-8 and TRBJ1-4, with no clear D. Germline assignment: CDR1 SGHVS and CDR2 FQNEAQ. Deletions cut 2 bases from V and 8 bases from J, with 12 bases between. The length of the CDR3 is 14 residues. The CDR3 loop is CASSLSEQREKLFF. The CDR3 DNA reads TGTGCCAGCAGCTTATCGGAGCAACGAGAAAAACTGTTTTTT.

The chain recombines TRBV5-1 with TRBJ2-5; TRBD1 matches at 7 bases. Trimming cost V 4 bases and J 1 base; bases outside gene matches: 7. Germline V lookup: CDR1 SGHRS, CDR2 YFSETQ. The length of the CDR3 is 15 residues. The CDR3 protein is CASSRSTGFQETQYF. The CDR3 coding sequence is TGCGCCAGCAGCCGCTCGACAGGGTTCCAAGAGACCCAGTACTTC.

This clonotype was counted a few times. The V and J genes are TRBV6-1 and TRBJ2-3; 11 bases align to TRBD2. This CDR3 region has 15 residues. V lost 4 bases, J lost 6 bases, and 6 bases stayed unmatched. In germline, CDR1 is MNHNS, CDR2 SASEGT. This CDR3 reads CASSAWTSGWDTQYF. The CDR3, as DNA: TGTGCCAGCAGTGCCTGGACTAGCGGGTGGGATACGCAGTATTTT.

The chain couples TRBV5-5 to TRBJ2-5; TRBD1 agrees at 8 bases. The trim removed 0 bases at V and 8 bases at J, leaving 6 bases unmatched. Germline CDR1 SGHKS, CDR2 YYEKEE (reference sequence). CDR3 length: 14 amino acids. In nucleotides, the CDR3 is TGTGCCAGCAGCTTGGATCCAGGACAGGGAACCCAGTACTTC. This sequence encodes CASSLDPGQGTQYF.

Only a few counts were recorded for this clonotype. The rearrangement uses TRBV5-1 and TRBJ2-7; 7 bases fit TRBD1. V was pared by 4 bases and J by 0 bases, with 4 bases of the junction left unmatched. Germline V lookup: CDR1 SGHRS, CDR2 YFSETQ. The CDR3 runs 14 residues. Here the CDR3 reads CASSRRDSSYEQYF. The DNA for the CDR3 is TGCGCCAGCAGCAGAAGGGACAGCTCCTACGAGCAGTACTTC.

V and J are TRBV20-1 and TRBJ1-2, with 7 positions matching TRBD1. CDR1 and CDR2 (germline): DFQATT, SNEGSKA (reference sequence). J was trimmed by 3 bases and V by 0 bases; bases with no gene match: 7. The length of the CDR3 is 15 residues. The CDR3 nucleotides read TGCAGTGCTAGAGATATCACAGGGGAAGACTATGGCTACACCTTC. Translating it yields CSARDITGEDYGYTF.

This clonotype showed up just a few times. V and J are TRBV6-5 and TRBJ1-5, with TRBD1 as a possible D gene (5 bases). CDR3 length: 14 amino acids. The germline V gene has CDR1 MNHEY and CDR2 SVGAGI. V was pared by 8 bases and J by 8 bases, with 19 bases between. CDR3: CASGGGRPAEPQHF. CDR3 bases: TGTGCCAGCGGTGGGGGACGGCCGGCGGAGCCCCAGCATTTT.